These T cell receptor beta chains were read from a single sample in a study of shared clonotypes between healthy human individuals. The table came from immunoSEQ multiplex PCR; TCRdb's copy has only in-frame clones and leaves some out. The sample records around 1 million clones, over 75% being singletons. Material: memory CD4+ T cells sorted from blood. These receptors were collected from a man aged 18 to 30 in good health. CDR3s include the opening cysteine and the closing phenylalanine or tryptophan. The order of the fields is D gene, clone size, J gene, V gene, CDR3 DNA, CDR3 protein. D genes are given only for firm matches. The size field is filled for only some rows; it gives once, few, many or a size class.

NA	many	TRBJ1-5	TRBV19	TGTGCCAGTAGTAGACAGTGGAATCAGCCCCAGCATTTT	CASSRQWNQPQHF
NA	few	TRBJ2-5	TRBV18	TGTGCCAGCTCAACCGTACTCCAAGAGACCCAGTACTTC	CASSTVLQETQYF
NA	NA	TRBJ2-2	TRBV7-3	TGTGCCAGCAGCTTACTGGACACCGGGGAGCTGTTTTTT	CASSLLDTGELFF
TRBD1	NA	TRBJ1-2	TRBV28	TGTGCCAGCAGTGCACGGGGACAGGGAAATAACTATGGCTACACCTTC	CASSARGQGNNYGYTF
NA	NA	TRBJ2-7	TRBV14	TGTGCCAGCAGCGGGTTGGGGACAACTCATCAGGAGCAGTACTTC	CASSGLGTTHQEQYF
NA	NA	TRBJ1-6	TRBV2	TGTGCCAGCCTGACCGGGACGGCAAATTCACCCCTCCACTTT	CASLTGTANSPLHF
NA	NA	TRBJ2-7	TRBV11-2	TGTGCCAGCAGCTTTACTAGACAGGAAATCTACGAGCAGTACTTC	CASSFTRQEIYEQYF
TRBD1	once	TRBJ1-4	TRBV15	TGTGCCACCAGCAGAGATCCAGGGACAGGCAATGAAAAACTGTTTTTT	CATSRDPGTGNEKLFF
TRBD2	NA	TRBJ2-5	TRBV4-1	TGCGCCAGCAGCTCAAGGGGAGGGCTCCAAGAGACCCAGTACTTC	CASSSRGGLQETQYF
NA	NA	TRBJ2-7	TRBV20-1	TGCAGTGCGGGCTCCTACGAGCAGTACTTC	CSAGSYEQYF
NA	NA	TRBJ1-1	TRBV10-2	TGCGCCAGCACAAGCAGGGACTCGGCTGAAGCTTTCTTT	CASTSRDSAEAFF
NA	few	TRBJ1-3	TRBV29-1	TGCAGCGTCGTAACAGGGCGTGGAAACACCATATATTTT	CSVVTGRGNTIYF
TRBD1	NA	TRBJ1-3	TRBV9	TGTGCCAGCAGCGTAGAACAGGGGAGAAACACCATATATTTT	CASSVEQGRNTIYF
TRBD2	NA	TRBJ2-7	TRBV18	TGTGCCAGCTCACAAGGGACTAGCGGGAGTTACGAGCAGTACTTC	CASSQGTSGSYEQYF
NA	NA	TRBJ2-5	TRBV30	TGTGCCTGGAGTGTAGGCAGGGCTGTTGGGCGGGAGACCCAGTACTTC	CAWSVGRAVGRETQYF
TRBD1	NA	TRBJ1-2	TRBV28	TGTGCCAGCAGTTTGGGGACAGTCTATCTTTATGGCTACACCTTC	CASSLGTVYLYGYTF
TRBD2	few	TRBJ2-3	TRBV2	TGTGCCAGCTGCAGACTAGCGGGAGCGGTTGATACGCAGTATTTT	CASCRLAGAVDTQYF
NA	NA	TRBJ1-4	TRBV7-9	TGTGCCAGCAGCTTATATCCTAATGAAAAACTGTTTTTT	CASSLYPNEKLFF
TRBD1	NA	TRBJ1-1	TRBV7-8	TGTGCCAGCAGCTTGGCTATAGGACAGGGGCGACCTGAAGCTTTCTTT	CASSLAIGQGRPEAFF
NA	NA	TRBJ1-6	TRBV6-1	TGTGCCAGCAGTGAATCGAGGGTCTGGGGTTCACCCCTCCACTTT	CASSESRVWGSPLHF
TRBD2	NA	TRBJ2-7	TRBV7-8	TGTGCCAGCAGCTTAGTAGGACTAGCGGATAAAGTGGAGTACTTC	CASSLVGLADKVEYF
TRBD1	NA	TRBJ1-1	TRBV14	TGTGCCAGCAGCCGGGGTCTGGGACAGGGGATCACTGAAGCTTTCTTT	CASSRGLGQGITEAFF
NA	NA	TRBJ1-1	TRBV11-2	TGTGCCAGCAGTTTCGGAGGGAGCCACACTGAAGCTTTCTTT	CASSFGGSHTEAFF
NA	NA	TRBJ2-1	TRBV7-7	TGTGCCGTGGACAGCTACAATGAGCAGTTCTTC	CAVDSYNEQFF
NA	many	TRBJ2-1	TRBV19	TGTGCCAGTAGTATAGACCAGGTCAGGGAGCAGTTCTTC	CASSIDQVREQFF
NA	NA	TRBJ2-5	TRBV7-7	TGTGCTAGCAGCCAAGGGGGTGGCTCGGCCCAGTACTTC	CASSQGGGSAQYF
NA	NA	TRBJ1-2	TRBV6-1	TGTGCCAGCAGTGCTGGCAGGACTGGAGTCTATGGCTACACCTTC	CASSAGRTGVYGYTF
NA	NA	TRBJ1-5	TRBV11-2	TGTGCCAGCAGCTCAACACGCGACGGGAATCAGCCCCAGCATTTT	CASSSTRDGNQPQHF
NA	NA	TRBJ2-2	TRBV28	TGTGCCAGCAACTCCGTAGGCAGAGGGCACACCGGGGAGCTGTTTTTT	CASNSVGRGHTGELFF
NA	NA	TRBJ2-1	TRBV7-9	TGTGCCAGCAGCTTAGCGTTTTCTAAACAGTTCTTC	CASSLAFSKQFF
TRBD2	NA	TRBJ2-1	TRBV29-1	TGCAGCGTTGGGCTAGCGGGGGCCAATGAGCAGTTCTTC	CSVGLAGANEQFF
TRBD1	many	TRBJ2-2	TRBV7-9	TGTGCCAGCAGCTACGGACAGGGGGCCGGGGAGCTGTTTTTT	CASSYGQGAGELFF
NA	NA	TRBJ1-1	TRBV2	TGTGCCAGCACTACCTCGTTGGGGGGCACTGAAGCTTTCTTT	CASTTSLGGTEAFF
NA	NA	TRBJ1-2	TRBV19	TGTGCCAGTAGGAAGGCAGGGGCGGGGTATGGCTACACCTTC	CASRKAGAGYGYTF
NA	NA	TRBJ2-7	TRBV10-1	TGCGCCAGCAGTGATGGGCCCCCCGCCCACTACGAGCAGTACTTC	CASSDGPPAHYEQYF
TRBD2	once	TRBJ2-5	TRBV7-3	TGTGCCAGCAGCTTACTCCCCAGCGGGGGAATAAAGACCCAGTACTTC	CASSLLPSGGIKTQYF
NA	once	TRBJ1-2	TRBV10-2	TGCGCCAGCAGGACGGATTACTTGGGAGGCTACACCTTC	CASRTDYLGGYTF
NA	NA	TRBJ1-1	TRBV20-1	TGCAGTGCTCTAAGGTTGGGAGCTTTCTTT	CSALRLGAFF
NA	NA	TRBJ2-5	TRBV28	TGTGCCAGCAGTTTATCGGGGCAGGACTGGGACTTC	CASSLSGQDWDF
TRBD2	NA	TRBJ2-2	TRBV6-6	TGTGCCAGCAGTAGACTAGCGGGAGGACGGACCGGGGAGCTGTTTTTT	CASSRLAGGRTGELFF
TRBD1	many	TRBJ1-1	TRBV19	TGTGCCAGTAGTCCCCGGACAGGGTGGAAAGGTGAAGCTTTCTTT	CASSPRTGWKGEAFF
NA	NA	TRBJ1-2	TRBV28	TGTGCCAGCAGTTTAGTGGCAGGGAACTATGGCTACACCTTC	CASSLVAGNYGYTF
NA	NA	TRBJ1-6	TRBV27	TGTGCCAGCAGTTTATCACAGGGATATAATTCACCCCTCCACTTT	CASSLSQGYNSPLHF
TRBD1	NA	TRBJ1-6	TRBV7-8	TGTGCCAGCAGCTTCTGGACAGGGTCCAATTCACCCCTCCACTTT	CASSFWTGSNSPLHF
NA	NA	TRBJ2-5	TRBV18	TGTGCCAGCTCACCACCGGTCGGCCAGGAGACCCAGTACTTC	CASSPPVGQETQYF
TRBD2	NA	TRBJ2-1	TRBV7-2	TGTGCCAGCAGCTTTAATAGACTAGCGGGAGGGGGGCAGTTCTTC	CASSFNRLAGGGQFF
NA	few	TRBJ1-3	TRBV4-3	TGCGCCAGCAGCCAAGTTATCGGAGCTGGAAACACCATATATTTT	CASSQVIGAGNTIYF
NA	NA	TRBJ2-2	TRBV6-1	TGTGCCAGCAGTGCTACAGGGACGAGCGGGGAGCTGTTTTTT	CASSATGTSGELFF
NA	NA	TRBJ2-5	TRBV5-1	TGCGCCAGCAGCTTGGGCGGATATTACACCAACCAAGAGACCCAGTACTTC	CASSLGGYYTNQETQYF
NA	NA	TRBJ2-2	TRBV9	TGTGCCAGCAGCGTAGGTGGGGATCGGGGCACCGGGGAGCTGTTTTTT	CASSVGGDRGTGELFF
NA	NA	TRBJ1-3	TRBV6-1	TGTGCCAGCAGTGAAGAGTCCACGGGGGCCAATGGAAACACCATATATTTT	CASSEESTGANGNTIYF
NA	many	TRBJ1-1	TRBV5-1	TGCGCCAGCAGCCCGGGGGCAATAACTGAAGCTTTCTTT	CASSPGAITEAFF
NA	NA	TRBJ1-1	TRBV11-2	TGTGCCAGCAGCACCGAAGGGAGGAACACTGAAGCTTTCTTT	CASSTEGRNTEAFF
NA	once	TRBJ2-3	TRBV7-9	TGTGCCAGCAGCTTAGGCGCGACGGGAATCTCCCAGTATTTT	CASSLGATGISQYF
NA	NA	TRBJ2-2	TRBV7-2	TGTGCCAGCAGCCCGTTACTTCAACTCACCGGGGAGCTGTTTTTT	CASSPLLQLTGELFF
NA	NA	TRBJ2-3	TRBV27	TGTGCCAGCAGTTTAGGTCGGCGGGGCAACACAGATACGCAGTATTTT	CASSLGRRGNTDTQYF
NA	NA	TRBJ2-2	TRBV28	TGTGTTACAGCGGGGAACACCGGGGAGCTGTTTTTT	CVTAGNTGELFF
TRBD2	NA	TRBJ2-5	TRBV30	TGTGCCTGGAGTGTACGGGGGGGCTTGGAGACCCAGTACTTC	CAWSVRGGLETQYF
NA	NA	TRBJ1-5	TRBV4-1	TGCGCCAGCAGCCAGTTACCCGGACAGAGCAATCAGCCCCAGCATTTT	CASSQLPGQSNQPQHF